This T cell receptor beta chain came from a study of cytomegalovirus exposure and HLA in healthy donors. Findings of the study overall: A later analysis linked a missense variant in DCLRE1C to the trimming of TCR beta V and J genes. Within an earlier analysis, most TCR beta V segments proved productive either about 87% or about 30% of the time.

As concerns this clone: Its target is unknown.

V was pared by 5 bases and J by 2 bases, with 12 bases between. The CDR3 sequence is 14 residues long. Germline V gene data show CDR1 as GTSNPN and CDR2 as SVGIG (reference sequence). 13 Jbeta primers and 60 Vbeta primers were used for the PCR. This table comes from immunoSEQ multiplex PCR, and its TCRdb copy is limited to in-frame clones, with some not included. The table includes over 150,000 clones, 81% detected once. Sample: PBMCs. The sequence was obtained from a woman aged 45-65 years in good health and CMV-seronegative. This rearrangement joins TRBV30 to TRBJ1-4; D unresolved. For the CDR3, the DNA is TGTGCCTGGGTCCAAGGAGTTACTAATGAAAAACTGTTTTTT. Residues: CAWVQGVTNEKLFF.